Below are 30 T cell receptor beta chains sequenced from a single sample in a study of control samples from healthy donors and cancer patients (dated by TCRdb to between 2020 and 2021). Libraries were prepared through the immunoSEQ multiplex PCR assay. Drawn from immuneACCESS, this table holds only the in-frame rearrangements with V and J called that TCRdb kept. Clones are partly lost; checked studies trace under half to an unresolved V gene and leave the rest unexplained. The sample table shows about 83,000 clones, and 90% to 95% are seen once. The ten largest make up 17% of the sample. The sequenced material came from blood. The receptors were gathered from a man between 50 and 59 years old in good health.

The chain carries TRBV12-3 or TRBV12-4 and TRBJ1-3, with no clear D. With 3 bases removed from V and 3 bases from J, the gap between germline ends came to 6 bases. This CDR3 has 13 residues. CDR3 residues: CASSLRFGNTIYF. The CDR3 nucleotides are TGTGCCAGCAGTTTGCGCTTTGGAAACACCATATATTTT.

J is TRBJ2-5 and V is TRBV6-4; tentative D call: TRBD1 (5 bases). The V end was cut by 5 bases, the J end by 4 bases, with 11 bases between. CDR1 and CDR2 from the germline V gene are MRHNA and SNTAGT. The CDR3 totals 13 residues. This CDR3 reads CASSLGLGETQYF. The CDR3 region has the DNA TGTGCCAGCAGTCTGGGGCTCGGAGAGACCCAGTACTTC.

This chain uses TRBV19 with TRBJ2-1, with D tentatively TRBD2 (5 bases). Per the germline V gene, CDR1 is LNHDA and CDR2 is SQIVND (reference sequence). V was trimmed by 6 bases and J by 12 bases, leaving 12 bases between them. The CDR3 is 11 amino acids. CDR3 residues: CASRGGLVQFF. CDR3 in DNA: TGTGCCAGTAGAGGCGGGTTGGTGCAGTTCTTC.

The chain joins TRBV7-2 to TRBJ2-5; tentatively, D is TRBD1 (6 bases). V was shortened by 1 base and J by 4 bases, with 7 bases between the two germline ends. The CDR3 totals 13 residues. Germline V gene lookup returns CDR1 SGHTA and CDR2 FQGNSA. CDR3 in amino acids: CASSLVRGETQYF. For the CDR3, the DNA is TGTGCCAGCAGCTTAGTCAGGGGAGAGACCCAGTACTTC.

This sequence joins TRBV5-1 and TRBJ1-1; D unclear. Trimming took 0 bases from V and 3 from J, leaving 9 bases between them. Germline V gives CDR1 SGHRS, CDR2 YFSETQ. This CDR3 is 14 amino acids long. The CDR3 sequence is CASSLDGSYTEAFF. The CDR3 DNA reads as TGCGCCAGCAGCTTGGATGGAAGCTACACTGAAGCTTTCTTT. The full variable domain, completed using reference TRBV5-1 and TRBJ1-1, is KAGVTQTPRYLIKTRGQQVTLSCSPISGHRSVSWYQQTPGQGLQFLFEYFSETQRNKGNFPGRFSGRQFSNSRSEMNVSTLELGDSALYLCASSLDGSYTEAFFGQGTRLTVV.

This clone came up many times. This rearrangement joins TRBV9 to TRBJ2-2; TRBD2 aligns across 7 bases. The germline gives CDR1 SGDLS, CDR2 YYNGEE. There are 15 residues in the CDR3. The junction had 6 bases not matched to a gene; V was cut back by 0 bases and J by 7 bases. The CDR3 DNA follows: TGTGCCAGCAGCGTAGATCCCGGGGGGAACGGGGAGCTGTTTTTT. Residues: CASSVDPGGNGELFF.

The rearrangement links TRBV12-3 or TRBV12-4 to TRBJ1-2, with D perhaps matching TRBD1 (6 bases). Trimming cost V 6 bases and J 4 bases, with 12 bases left between them. CDR3 length equals 13 residues. The CDR3 spells CASSQTGAYGYTF. CDR3 DNA sequence: TGTGCCAGCAGCCAGACAGGCGCCTATGGCTACACCTTC.

The table lists this clone with a few counts. The gene calls are TRBV21-1 and TRBJ1-3; the D call in the table, TRBD1, was not verified against the DNA. TRBV21-1 corresponds to a pseudogene. CDR3 length: 13 amino acids. The CDR3 DNA reads as TGTGCCAGCAGCCGGACAGGGTCCAGTGTACGATATTTT. Translated, it gives CASSRTGSSVRYF.

The gene calls are TRBV6-6 and TRBJ2-7, with 8 bases that match TRBD1. CDR1 MNHNY and CDR2 SVGAGI come from the germline V gene (reference sequence). The CDR3 totals 14 residues. Trimming at V came to 2 bases and at J to 2 bases, leaving 2 bases not matched to a gene. The CDR3 region has the DNA TGTGCCAGCAGTTACAGGGGACAGGCCTACGAGCAGTACTTC. Residues: CASSYRGQAYEQYF.

This clone showed up just a few times. V is TRBV10-3 and J is TRBJ2-1; 10 bases map to TRBD1. In germline, CDR1 is ENHRY, CDR2 SYGVKD. This CDR3 spans 16 amino acids. The V and J ends lost 2 bases and 8 bases, in that order; junction bases with no gene match: 9. Written as DNA, the CDR3 is TGTGCCATCAGTGAGGGATTCGGGACAGGGGTCGATGAGCAGTTCTTC. Translating it yields CAISEGFGTGVDEQFF.

The J gene is TRBJ1-1, the V gene TRBV30, with a tentative D call TRBD1 (5 bases). The CDR3 runs 11 residues. With 4 bases removed from V and 11 bases from J, the gap between germline ends came to 14 bases. Germline lookup yields CDR1 GTSNPN and CDR2 SVGIG (reference sequence). This CDR3 is CAWIGAREAFF. As DNA, the CDR3 is TGTGCCTGGATCGGGGCGCGGGAGGCTTTCTTT.

The chain links TRBV2 to TRBJ2-7; D remains ambiguous. Trimming stripped 4 bases from V and 7 bases from J, with 14 bases between. This CDR3 has 13 amino acids. Germline V gene sequence: CDR1 SNHLY, CDR2 FYNNEI. As DNA, the CDR3 is TGTGCCAGCAGTGTTACACGGAACGGAGAGCAGTACTTC. Translated: CASSVTRNGEQYF.

The V call is TRBV7-6, the J call TRBJ1-2, with D maybe TRBD1 (6 bases). Looked up from germline, CDR1 is SGHVS and CDR2 is FNYEAQ. V lost 5 bases, J lost 4 bases, and 14 bases lay in between. This CDR3 is 14 amino acids long. The CDR3 reads CASSLRTDGYGYTF. Written as DNA, the CDR3 is TGTGCCAGCAGCCTTCGGACAGATGGCTATGGCTACACCTTC. The full variable domain, its missing parts supplied by reference TRBV7-6 and TRBJ1-2, is GAGVSQSPRYKVTKRGQDVALRCDPISGHVSLYWYRQALGQGPEFLTYFNYEAQQDKSGLPNDRFSAERPEGSISTLTIQRTEQRDSAMYRCASSLRTDGYGYTFGSGTRLTVV.

The chain has TRBV5-4 and TRBJ2-5, with D hard to call. V lost 2 bases and J lost 0, with 8 bases in between. Germline CDR1 is SGHNT and CDR2 is YYREEE (reference sequence). The CDR3 spans 14 residues. CDR3 residues: CASSFRQDQETQYF. DNA of the CDR3: TGTGCCAGCAGCTTCAGGCAGGACCAAGAGACCCAGTACTTC.

The chain joins TRBV5-5 to TRBJ1-1, with a weak D call TRBD1 (5 bases). There are 16 residues in the CDR3. The germline gives CDR1 SGHKS, CDR2 YYEKEE (reference sequence). Between the trimmed V and J ends, which lost 5 bases and 0 bases, there was a span of 17 bases. The CDR3 DNA follows: TGTGCCAGCAGTCCCACGGTGTGGGGGGTGAACACTGAAGCTTTCTTT. It translates to CASSPTVWGVNTEAFF. Full variable domain (missing parts from reference TRBV5-5 and TRBJ1-1): DAGVTQSPTHLIKTRGQQVTLRCSPISGHKSVSWYQQVLGQGPQFIFQYYEKEERGRGNFPDRFSARQFPNYSSELNVNALLLGDSALYLCASSPTVWGVNTEAFFGQGTRLTVV.

This clone was counted a single time. The chain combines TRBV19 with TRBJ1-6; D perhaps matches TRBD1 (6 bases). The CDR3 loop spans 15 amino acids. Germline CDR1 LNHDA, CDR2 SQIVND (reference sequence). The ends were cut back, 5 bases at V and 8 bases at J, with 16 bases in the middle. CDR3: CASSQTGEGYSPLHF. The CDR3 nucleotides read TGTGCCAGTAGTCAGACAGGTGAAGGGTATTCACCCCTCCACTTT.

This chain uses TRBV10-3 with TRBJ1-2; TRBD1 agrees at 11 bases. The CDR3 covers 15 residues. CDR1 ENHRY and CDR2 SYGVKD come from the germline V gene. V lost 7 bases, J lost 2 bases, and 6 bases stayed unmatched. CDR3: CAITRDRGLNYGYTF. The CDR3 coding sequence is TGTGCCATCACCAGGGACAGGGGGTTAAACTATGGCTACACCTTC.

The V gene is TRBV5-1, the J gene TRBJ2-1; D is ambiguous. The CDR3 is made up of 14 amino acids. Germline lookup yields CDR1 SGHRS and CDR2 YFSETQ. V lost 4 bases, J lost 1 base, and 9 bases lay in between. CDR3 sequence: CASSLGSSYNEQFF. The CDR3, as DNA: TGCGCCAGCAGCCTGGGAAGTTCCTACAATGAGCAGTTCTTC.

This chain joins TRBV7-9 and TRBJ1-1; D remains unclear. The germline gives CDR1 SEHNR, CDR2 FQNEAQ (reference sequence). This CDR3 has 14 amino acids. The V end was cut by 11 bases, the J end by 0 bases, with 16 bases between. Here the CDR3 DNA reads TGTGCCTCCTCCCAGTCAGTTATGAACACTGAAGCTTTCTTT. It translates to CASSQSVMNTEAFF.

The genes are TRBV7-2 and TRBJ1-4; possible D gene TRBD1, 5 bases. This CDR3 region has 16 residues. The germline V gene has CDR1 SGHTA and CDR2 FQGNSA. Deletions cut 5 bases from V and 3 bases from J, with 16 bases between. The CDR3 here is CASSPSWTRANEKLFF. The CDR3 coding sequence is TGTGCCAGCAGCCCTTCCTGGACAAGGGCTAATGAAAAACTGTTTTTT.

The chain links TRBV19 to TRBJ1-1; 8 nucleotides line up with TRBD1. Germline loops: CDR1 LNHDA, CDR2 SQIVND (reference sequence). This CDR3 is built from 14 residues. V lost 5 bases, J lost 4 bases, and 6 bases stayed unmatched. The CDR3 region has the DNA TGTGCCAGTAGTTTCCTGACAGGGGTCACTGAAGCTTTCTTT. It specifies CASSFLTGVTEAFF. The full variable domain, rest sourced from reference TRBV19 and TRBJ1-1, is DGGITQSPKYLFRKEGQNVTLSCEQNLNHDAMYWYRQDPGQGLRLIYYSQIVNDFQKGDIAEGYSVSREKKESFPLTVTSAQKNPTAFYLCASSFLTGVTEAFFGQGTRLTVV.

V is TRBV11-3 and J is TRBJ2-7; a possible D gene is TRBD1 (7 bases). In germline, CDR1 is SGHNT, CDR2 YENEEA. The CDR3 has 15 amino acids. Between the trimmed V and J ends, which lost 0 bases and 3 bases, there was a span of 12 bases. CDR3 DNA: TGTGCCAGCAGCTTAGAAGGCGGGACAGACTACGAGCAGTACTTC. Translated, it gives CASSLEGGTDYEQYF.

The chain couples TRBV6-6 to TRBJ2-2, with TRBD2 as a possible D gene (5 bases). Trimming took 7 bases from V and 6 from J, leaving 12 bases between them. Germline CDR1 reads MNHNY; CDR2 reads SVGAGI (reference sequence). This CDR3 contains 13 residues. The CDR3 here is CASTLPRAGELFF. CDR3 DNA: TGTGCCAGCACCCTACCGAGGGCCGGGGAGCTGTTTTTT.

CDR3 amino acids: CASSLSQAYNQPQHF. As DNA, the CDR3 is TGTGCCAGCAGCTTGAGCCAGGCGTATAATCAGCCCCAGCATTTT. The rearrangement joins TRBV5-6 to TRBJ1-5; D not resolved. This CDR3 spans 15 amino acids. Germline-derived CDR1 and CDR2 are SGHDT and YYEEEE. Trimming cost V 1 base and J 4 bases, with 12 bases left between them.

The chain links TRBV7-7 to TRBJ1-3; D possibly corresponds to TRBD1 (6 bases). The CDR3 loop spans 15 amino acids. Germline lookup yields CDR1 SSHAT and CDR2 FNYEAQ (reference sequence). V lost 5 bases and J lost 3, with 14 bases in between. CDR3 nucleotides: TGTGCCAGCAGCCCAGGGGACATAGATGGAAACACCATATATTTT. It codes for CASSPGDIDGNTIYF.

Concerning this clone itself: One end of the junction is discordant with germline, which a read error may explain. The rearrangement joins TRBV19 to TRBJ2-6, with D hard to call. The CDR3 consists of 19 residues. The V gene's germline CDR1 is LNHDA and CDR2 SQIVND (reference sequence). The CDR3: CASTLGNPGLKSGANVLTF. DNA for the CDR3: TGTGCCAGTACTCTCGGAAATCCAGGCCTTAAATCTGGTGCCAACGTCCTGACTTTC.

This clone was recorded once. The V call is TRBV6-5, the J call TRBJ1-5, with unresolved D. From germline, CDR1 is MNHEY and CDR2 SVGAGI. CDR3 length equals 14 residues. With 7 bases removed from V and 5 bases from J, the gap between germline ends came to 15 bases. The CDR3 here is CASTKQLRDQPQHF. CDR3 sequence (DNA): TGTGCCAGCACCAAACAATTAAGGGATCAGCCCCAGCATTTT.

The J gene is TRBJ1-1, the V gene TRBV19; TRBD1 might be the D (5 bases). Germline V CDR1 and CDR2: LNHDA, SQIVND (reference sequence). The CDR3 contains 12 residues. The ends were cut back, 9 bases at V and 3 bases at J, with 11 bases in the middle. For the CDR3, the DNA is TGTGCCAGCCAGGGAGCGTACACTGAAGCTTTCTTT. It encodes CASQGAYTEAFF. The variable domain in full, completed from reference TRBV19 and TRBJ1-1, reads DGGITQSPKYLFRKEGQNVTLSCEQNLNHDAMYWYRQDPGQGLRLIYYSQIVNDFQKGDIAEGYSVSREKKESFPLTVTSAQKNPTAFYLCASQGAYTEAFFGQGTRLTVV.

The chain employs TRBV29-1 and TRBJ1-2; the match to TRBD1 covers 7 bases. This CDR3 comprises 14 residues. After removal of 5 bases from V and 6 bases from J, the junction contained 12 bases not matched to a gene. The germline CDR1 and CDR2 sequences are SQVTM and ANQGSEA. CDR3 amino acids: CSVSRTGDADGYTF. The DNA for the CDR3 is TGCAGCGTTAGCCGTACAGGGGACGCGGATGGCTACACCTTC.

The DNA of the CDR3 is TGTGCCAGCTCACCAACTTCAGCATACTATGGCTACACCTTC. Translation gives CASSPTSAYYGYTF. The chain couples TRBV18 to TRBJ1-2; D is unclear. Germline V gives CDR1 KGHSH, CDR2 LQKENI. Trimming removed 2 bases from V and 3 bases from J, with 10 bases in between. The CDR3 spans 14 residues.